This T cell receptor beta chain was captured in a study of T cells after yellow fever vaccination. Making TCR cDNA involved 5'RACE template switching, which added UMIs and a universal primer site. MiXCR, applied by TCRdb to the 5' RACE reads, yields one record per CDR3 protein. The repertoire includes tens of thousands of distinct CDR3 sequences, approximately 8% of them detected once, and around 38% sits in the top ten. Findings and limits, study-wide: The booster response re-showed most primary clones: approximately 97% CD4, approximately 90% CD8. Clonotype sharing between CD4 and CD8 compartments was small. The bulk population could contribute abundant contaminating clonotypes to FACS-sorted repertoires.

This clonotype was seen a handful of times. As yet, its antigen is unknown. Trimming stripped 3 bases from V and 3 bases from J, with 11 bases between. Germline V gives CDR1 LGHNT, CDR2 FRNRAP. This CDR3 spans 14 amino acids. The chain links TRBV12-5 to TRBJ2-5; D is undetermined. This receptor was identified in a man aged 25 to 40 who received the YFV17D yellow fever vaccine. The sequenced sample was CD8+ T cells sorted from PBMCs, obtained on the day of the yellow fever booster vaccination. CDR3 protein: CASGLGQNEETQYF. The CDR3 DNA reads TGTGCTAGTGGTTTAGGCCAGAATGAAGAGACCCAGTACTTC.